The clone carrying this T cell receptor (beta chain) came up a few times. Antigen specificity is unknown. With 60 Vbeta and 13 Jbeta primers, the PCR was carried out. The data were produced by immunoSEQ multiplex PCR, yet TCRdb's version contains in-frame clones alone and is incomplete. The sample lists 130,000 to 150,000 clones; 78% were seen once. This CDR3 is 13 amino acids long. Germline-derived CDR1 and CDR2 are MNHNS and SASEGT. The germline V and J ends were trimmed by 4 bases and 3 bases, with 8 bases remaining between them. The record originates from a study of cytomegalovirus exposure and HLA in healthy donors. Study-wide points: Most TCR beta V segments were productive about 87% or about 30% of the time in an earlier analysis. TCR beta sequences reportedly predicted most subjects' HLA-A and HLA-B alleles accurately.

The chain uses TRBV6-1 and TRBJ2-3; D possibly corresponds to TRBD2 (5 bases). The source material was PBMCs. The source of this sequence is a female donor in good health and CMV-seronegative. The CDR3 DNA follows: TGTGCCAGCAGTGGCAGGAGGACAGATACGCAGTATTTT. Its translation is CASSGRRTDTQYF.